One and the same sample provided the 8 T cell receptor beta chains below, sequenced in a study of graft-versus-host responses after intestinal transplantation. These receptors have no known antigen. TCRdb's copy holds only in-frame clones and misses some; the assay was immunoSEQ multiplex PCR. This table has tens of thousands of clones, 91% appearing once. This specimen was unstimulated CD4+ T cells sorted from spleen or lymph node cells, taken before intestinal transplant. The receptors originated from a human donor who received an intestinal transplant.

The chain joins TRBV27 to TRBJ2-7, with 10 bases identical to TRBD1. This CDR3 has 15 residues. Germline CDR1 and CDR2: MNHEY and SMNVEV (reference sequence). With V trimmed by 5 bases and J by 4 bases, 8 bases remained unmatched. The CDR3 region is CASSADRGGKYEQYF. CDR3 nucleotides: TGTGCCAGCAGTGCGGACAGGGGGGGAAAATACGAGCAGTACTTC.

This sequence joins TRBV19 and TRBJ2-4, with 7 bases aligning to TRBD1. Losses at the gene ends were 8 bases for V and 3 bases for J; bases not matched to a gene: 10. Germline V gives CDR1 LNHDA, CDR2 SQIVND (reference sequence). CDR3 length equals 15 residues. CDR3: CASRRDRADKNIQYF. Written as DNA, the CDR3 is TGTGCCAGTCGACGAGACAGGGCAGACAAAAACATTCAGTACTTC. The whole variable domain, remainder taken from reference TRBV19 and TRBJ2-4, is DGGITQSPKYLFRKEGQNVTLSCEQNLNHDAMYWYRQDPGQGLRLIYYSQIVNDFQKGDIAEGYSVSREKKESFPLTVTSAQKNPTAFYLCASRRDRADKNIQYFGAGTRLSVL.

V is TRBV7-9 and J is TRBJ1-2; 9 bases align to TRBD1. V was clipped by 7 bases and J by 8 bases; unmatched bases: 8. The V gene's germline CDR1 is SEHNR and CDR2 FQNEAQ (reference sequence). This CDR3 spans 13 amino acids. CDR3 bases: TGTGCCAGCACCCAGGACAGGGGTTTGGGCTACACCTTC. This translates into CASTQDRGLGYTF.

The genes are TRBV11-2 and TRBJ1-2, with D unresolved. Germline V gene sequence: CDR1 SGHAT, CDR2 FQNNGV. V lost 1 base, J lost 3 bases, and 18 bases lay in between. The CDR3 spans 17 residues. The CDR3 nucleotides read TGTGCCAGCAGCTTAGTGCCCACCCTACCCCCTGACTATGGCTACACCTTC. Its translation: CASSLVPTLPPDYGYTF.

This chain links TRBV25-1 with TRBJ1-2; TRBD1 aligns across 7 bases. V trimming: 6 bases; J trimming: 4 bases; junction bases outside the gene matches: 11. The CDR3 extends over 15 amino acids. Germline V gene lookup returns CDR1 MGHDK and CDR2 SYGVNS. The CDR3 sequence is CASSSDRDPFYGYTF. The CDR3 nucleotides are TGTGCCAGCAGCAGCGACAGGGATCCCTTCTATGGCTACACCTTC.

V and J are TRBV7-2 and TRBJ2-7; TRBD2 matches 12 bases. Germline assignment: CDR1 SGHTA and CDR2 FQGNSA. The CDR3 loop spans 17 amino acids. V was clipped by 5 bases and J by 4 bases; unmatched bases: 12. CDR3 protein: CASSLWTSGAIGYEQYF. As DNA, the CDR3 is TGTGCCAGCAGCCTGTGGACTAGCGGGGCGATAGGGTACGAGCAGTACTTC.

The gene calls are TRBV7-9 and TRBJ2-1, with TRBD2 identical over 7 bases. Germline loops: CDR1 SEHNR, CDR2 FQNEAQ (reference sequence). J was trimmed by 3 bases and V by 5 bases; bases with no gene match: 10. The CDR3 runs to 16 residues. The CDR3 sequence: CASSRLVRGDYNEQFF. In DNA form, the CDR3 reads TGTGCCAGCAGCCGACTAGTTCGGGGGGACTACAATGAGCAGTTCTTC.

The chain employs TRBV5-8 and TRBJ1-1, with D possibly being TRBD1 (6 bases). The CDR3 is 15 amino acids. V shed 5 bases and J shed 1 base, with 15 bases lying between them. Germline CDR1 is SGHTS and CDR2 is YDEGEE. CDR3 protein: CASSAQGTKNTEAFF. Here the CDR3 DNA reads TGTGCCAGCAGTGCCCAGGGGACAAAGAACACTGAAGCTTTCTTT.